This is a list of T cell receptor beta chains from one sample in a study of T cell responses to AZD1222 COVID-19 vaccine. Sequencing used immunoSEQ multiplex PCR; TCRdb keeps in-frame clones, though not all of them. The sample has some 83,000 clones; around 89% are singletons. Here the sequenced sample was peripheral blood, taken on day 0 of AZD1222 vaccination. These receptor sequences come from an adult in good health. Both conserved end residues are part of each CDR3. The order of the fields is clone size, D gene, J gene, V gene, CDR3 protein, CDR3 DNA. The D gene is left open where the match is weak. Clone sizes are given selectively: once, few, many, or a class where the clone is expanded.

. . TRBJ1-4 TRBV11-3 CASSPRGTEKLFF TGTGCCAGCAGCCCCCGGGGAACTGAAAAACTGTTTTTT
. . TRBJ1-1 TRBV3-1/TRBV3-2 CASSQVGGAGAFF TGTGCCAGCAGCCAAGTGGGGGGGGCAGGAGCTTTCTTT
. . TRBJ1-2 TRBV12-3/TRBV12-4 CATTAGGYTF TGTGCCACCACTGCGGGGGGCTACACCTTC
. TRBD1 TRBJ1-1 TRBV10-1 CASSESGTGNTEAFF TGCGCCAGCAGTGAGTCGGGGACAGGGAACACTGAAGCTTTCTTT
. TRBD1 TRBJ1-4 TRBV7-2 CASSTRNRGSNEKLFF TGTGCCAGCAGCACCCGAAACAGGGGAAGTAATGAAAAACTGTTTTTT
. . TRBJ1-4 TRBV27 CASSLSSGGYEKLFF TGTGCCAGCAGTTTATCGTCCGGAGGGTATGAAAAACTGTTTTTT
. . TRBJ2-1 TRBV7-8 CASSWSISYNEQFF TGTGCCAGCAGCTGGTCGATCTCCTACAATGAGCAGTTCTTC
. TRBD1 TRBJ1-1 TRBV5-1 CASSTGQVNTEAFF TGCGCCAGCAGCACCGGACAGGTGAACACTGAAGCTTTCTTT
. . TRBJ1-1 TRBV7-9 CASSWGGTEAFF TGTGCCAGCAGCTGGGGGGGCACTGAAGCTTTCTTT
. TRBD1 TRBJ2-1 TRBV29-1 CSVEGTAYNEQFF TGCAGCGTTGAGGGGACAGCCTACAATGAGCAGTTCTTC
. . TRBJ2-2 TRBV24-1 CATSDYRDANGELFF TGTGCCACCAGTGACTACAGGGACGCTAACGGGGAGCTGTTTTTT
. TRBD2 TRBJ2-1 TRBV6-5 CASSYLGGEVGEQFF TGTGCCAGCAGTTACCTCGGGGGGGAAGTAGGGGAGCAGTTCTTC
. . TRBJ1-2 TRBV10-1 CASSESAVWAVPIF TGCGCCAGCAGTGAGTCCGCGGTGTGGGCAGTACCCATCTTC
. . TRBJ1-2 TRBV11-3 CASSSDDGYTF TGTGCCAGCAGCTCGGACGATGGCTACACCTTC
. . TRBJ1-2 TRBV7-8 CASSLGPYGYTF TGTGCCAGCAGCCTCGGCCCCTATGGCTACACCTTC
. . TRBJ1-1 TRBV5-1 CASSLQGMNTEAFF TGCGCCAGCAGCTTACAGGGCATGAACACTGAAGCTTTCTTT
. . TRBJ1-6 TRBV5-1 CASRDEIGSPLHF TGCGCCAGCAGGGACGAGATCGGTTCACCCCTCCACTTT
once TRBD1 TRBJ2-7 TRBV3-1/TRBV3-2 CASSSRDRGTYEQYF TGTGCCAGCAGCTCCCGGGACAGGGGGACCTACGAGCAGTACTTC
. . TRBJ2-1 TRBV7-7 CASSLARSNEQFF TGTGCCAGCAGCTTAGCAAGGAGCAATGAGCAGTTCTTC
. . TRBJ2-6 TRBV15 CATSRESSGANVLTF TGTGCCACCAGCAGGGAAAGCTCTGGGGCCAACGTCCTGACTTTC
. . TRBJ1-2 TRBV6-2/TRBV6-3 CASSLTGRLERYTF TGTGCCAGCAGTTTAACGGGACGGCTTGAACGCTACACCTTC
. . TRBJ1-2 TRBV19 CASTRGGLGSGYTF TGTGCCAGTACCCGGGGAGGGCTTGGGAGTGGCTACACCTTC
. TRBD1 TRBJ2-1 TRBV7-7 CASSLGTVSYNEQFF TGTGCTAGCAGCTTAGGGACAGTCTCCTACAATGAGCAGTTCTTC
. . TRBJ1-1 TRBV2 CASRRGPTPSTEAFF TGTGCCAGCAGAAGGGGCCCTACTCCTAGCACTGAAGCTTTCTTT
. . TRBJ1-1 TRBV27 CASSLRGGNTEAFF TGTGCCAGCAGTTTACGGGGGGGGAACACTGAAGCTTTCTTT
. . TRBJ2-7 TRBV27 CASRVQEYEQYF TGTGCCAGCAGGGTTCAGGAGTACGAGCAGTACTTC
once . TRBJ1-1 TRBV19 CASTPGTEAFF TGTGCCAGTACCCCTGGGACTGAAGCTTTCTTT
. TRBD2 TRBJ2-7 TRBV6-2/TRBV6-3 CASSTTSGGAYEQYF TGTGCCAGCAGTACGACTAGCGGGGGGGCTTACGAGCAGTACTTC
. . TRBJ2-3 TRBV7-2 CASSSGLGTDTQYF TGTGCCAGCAGCTCGGGACTCGGCACAGATACGCAGTATTTT
few . TRBJ1-1 TRBV6-5 CASSYGDQGSTEAFF TGTGCCAGCAGTTACGGTGATCAGGGGTCTACTGAAGCTTTCTTT
. TRBD2 TRBJ2-3 TRBV29-1 CSVRVAGGLWSTDTQYF TGCAGCGTTCGGGTAGCGGGGGGCCTCTGGAGCACAGATACGCAGTATTTT
. TRBD1 TRBJ1-3 TRBV2 CASRPTGIGNTIYF TGTGCCAGCAGACCGACAGGGATCGGAAACACCATATATTTT
. . TRBJ2-2 TRBV11-2 CASRSMGPIDTGELFF TGTGCCAGCAGATCCATGGGTCCAATAGACACCGGGGAGCTGTTTTTT
. . TRBJ2-5 TRBV7-6 CASSSQETQYF TGTGCCAGCAGCTCCCAAGAGACCCAGTACTTC